A selection of T cell receptor beta chains follows, all from one sample in a study of cytomegalovirus exposure and HLA in healthy donors. The repertoire was sequenced with immunoSEQ multiplex PCR; TCRdb's copy has only in-frame clones and lacks some. The table shows over 150,000 clones, with roughly four fifths occurring only once. The sample comprised PBMCs. The receptors shown here come from a man younger than 35 in good health and CMV-seronegative. Each CDR3 is given with its conserved first and last residue. Fields, in order: V gene, clone size, CDR3 length, CDR3 protein. Not every row has a clone size; where given, it reads once, few, many or a size class.

V: TRBV28
size: NA
length: 14
CDR3: CASSLAGGKNEQYF

V: TRBV27
size: NA
length: 13
CDR3: CASSFSQGYGYTF

V: TRBV28
size: NA
length: 14
CDR3: CAILSGSSYNEQFF

V: TRBV20-1
size: NA
length: 11
CDR3: CSAGGSETQYF

V: TRBV6-5
size: NA
length: 16
CDR3: CASSWGSGRGGDTQYF

V: TRBV18
size: NA
length: 15
CDR3: CASRLLAASTDTQYF

V: TRBV6-5
size: NA
length: 15
CDR3: CASSYFQGWDSPLHF

V: TRBV11-2
size: NA
length: 11
CDR3: CASSFQNEQYF

V: TRBV19
size: NA
length: 17
CDR3: CASSSPTAGGLFDEQFF

V: TRBV27
size: NA
length: 17
CDR3: CAGSPFEGGRDSYEQYF

V: TRBV6-6
size: NA
length: 14
CDR3: CASSYSRQGNGYTF

V: TRBV6-5
size: few
length: 15
CDR3: CASSYFRDSLYGYTF

V: TRBV14
size: NA
length: 12
CDR3: CASSHTDYEQYF

V: TRBV28
size: NA
length: 11
CDR3: CASNSAGELFF

V: TRBV7-2
size: NA
length: 15
CDR3: CASSFGLAGASEQFF

V: TRBV5-8
size: NA
length: 14
CDR3: CASSLSGGPYEQYF

V: TRBV6-5
size: NA
length: 15
CDR3: CASRPPGGSTDTQYF

V: TRBV28
size: NA
length: 18
CDR3: CASTSTGSSLSGANVLTF

V: TRBV6-1
size: NA
length: 17
CDR3: CASSEIGTVGTWETQYF

V: TRBV7-9
size: once
length: 16
CDR3: CASSLADRGTQETQYF

V: TRBV2
size: NA
length: 15
CDR3: CASSSQGPNTGELFF

V: TRBV6-5
size: NA
length: 14
CDR3: CASSYSLSNQPQHF

V: TRBV2
size: NA
length: 13
CDR3: CASTRQGNYEQYF

V: TRBV5-1
size: NA
length: 14
CDR3: CASSWTVLNTEAFF

V: TRBV19
size: few
length: 15
CDR3: CASSIVPLPRSEQFF

V: TRBV11-2
size: NA
length: 12
CDR3: CASSWADTEAFF

V: TRBV11-2
size: NA
length: 16
CDR3: CASSLRPSGRIDEQFF

V: TRBV5-6
size: once
length: 17
CDR3: CASSLAGSAPTYNEQFF

V: TRBV11-3
size: once
length: 14
CDR3: CASSLAGGEAEAFF

V: TRBV6-5
size: NA
length: 15
CDR3: CASRTTGDTPYEQYF

V: TRBV29-1
size: NA
length: 17
CDR3: CSALPTSGRAATGELFF

V: TRBV6-5
size: NA
length: 14
CDR3: CASNRQGAGQPQHF

V: TRBV27
size: NA
length: 18
CDR3: CASRKGGGAFLYQETQYF

V: TRBV18
size: NA
length: 14
CDR3: CASSPASGSNEQFF

V: TRBV19
size: few
length: 13
CDR3: CASSMGGLQPQHF

V: TRBV7-2
size: NA
length: 15
CDR3: CASSFYRESVTEAFF

V: TRBV21-1
size: few
length: 18
CDR3: CASSKVTSGSPNTGELFF

V: TRBV4-1
size: few
length: 14
CDR3: CASSPTGGSYEQYF

V: TRBV18
size: NA
length: 15
CDR3: CASSPPGGQDEKLFF